This T cell receptor (beta chain) is from a study of post-analysis software for immune sequencing data. Across the study: Relapsing-remitting, secondary progressive and progressive-relapsing forms of multiple sclerosis all featured among disease courses. Study-level results: A few TRBV segments occurring more often in patients than controls included TRBV5-6, TRBV5-1 and TRBV20-1.

This clonotype has just a few counts. No antigen is known for it. Researchers reported that TCR beta cDNA libraries carried unique molecular identifiers. Out of 1 to 10 million T cells, 480,000 or so cDNA molecules were generated. TCRdb itself ran the PCR reads through MiXCR, one entry per CDR3 protein. The repertoire holds under 650,000 distinct CDR3 sequences, roughly 47% seen once, with about 1.5% in the top ten. Germline V lookup: CDR1 SGHRS, CDR2 YFSETQ. Trimming at V came to 3 bases and at J to 4 bases, leaving 8 bases not matched to a gene. This CDR3 has 15 amino acids. The sample taken for sequencing was blood. The J gene is TRBJ1-2, the V gene TRBV5-1; 8 bases line up with TRBD1. The clonotype originates from a girl between 5 and 17 years old with multiple sclerosis. For the CDR3, the DNA is TGCGCCAGCAGCTGGGACAGGATGATCTCCTATGGCTACACCTTC. Translating gives CASSWDRMISYGYTF.